The 6 T cell receptor beta chains below all came from one sample that was sequenced in a study of response to subunit inactivated influenza vaccine. One entry per CDR3 protein, called by TCRdb with MiXCR from the RT-PCR reads. The profile shows about 540,000 distinct CDR3 sequences, approximately 14% of them singletons. Here the sequenced sample was PBMCs from blood, taken about 12 days after vaccination. Receptors were obtained from a man aged 50 to 59 who received an inactivated influenza vaccine.

This clonotype has a handful of counts. The chain carries TRBV18 and TRBJ2-1; 11 nucleotides line up with TRBD1. Germline trimming cut 6 bases from V and 9 bases from J; bases unmatched to any gene: 13. CDR1 KGHSH and CDR2 LQKENI come from the germline V gene. The CDR3 consists of 16 residues. CDR3 nucleotide sequence: TGTGCCAGCTCCCTAGGCACAGGACAGGGGGCAATTGAGCAGTTCTTC. It is translated as CASSLGTGQGAIEQFF.

The V call is TRBV6-2 or TRBV6-3, the J call TRBJ2-1, with D perhaps TRBD2 (5 bases). The germline V gene encodes CDR1 MNHEY and CDR2 SVGEGT. V was pared by 0 bases and J by 13 bases, with 7 bases between. This CDR3 is built from 11 residues. This chain's CDR3 is CASSYSAGQFF. The CDR3 region has the DNA TGTGCCAGCAGTTACTCGGCGGGCCAGTTCTTC.

In this sample, this clonotype turned up a few times. This chain links TRBV12-3 or TRBV12-4 with TRBJ2-2; D is perhaps TRBD2 (6 bases). Trimming took 2 bases from V and 6 from J, leaving 13 bases between them. This CDR3 region has 15 residues. CDR3 sequence reads: CASSLRRVRAGELFF. The CDR3 bases are TGTGCCAGCAGTTTAAGGAGGGTGCGGGCCGGGGAGCTGTTTTTT.

The V call is TRBV6-5, the J call TRBJ2-5, with D perhaps TRBD1 (5 bases). The ends were cut back, 4 bases at V and 1 base at J, with 13 bases in the middle. The CDR3 runs 15 residues. The germline gives CDR1 MNHEY, CDR2 SVGAGI. CDR3 region: CASSSPTRAQETQYF. CDR3 bases: TGTGCCAGCAGTTCCCCCACCAGGGCCCAAGAGACCCAGTACTTC.

V usage is TRBV30 and J usage is TRBJ1-5, with D perhaps TRBD1 (5 bases). Trimming removed 1 base from V and 4 bases from J, with 14 bases in between. CDR1 is GTSNPN and CDR2 is SVGIG in the germline V gene (reference sequence). The CDR3 contains 15 residues. The CDR3 is CAWSAGPRRNQPQHF. The CDR3 bases are TGTGCCTGGAGTGCGGGGCCCCGTCGAAATCAGCCCCAGCATTTT. Full variable domain (rest looked up from reference TRBV30 and TRBJ1-5): SQTIHQWPATLVQPVGSPLSLECTVEGTSNPNLYWYRQAAGRGLQLLFYSVGIGQISSEVPQNLSASRPQDRQFILSSKKLLLSDSGFYLCAWSAGPRRNQPQHFGDGTRLSIL.

This clonotype appeared a few times. V is TRBV20-1 and J is TRBJ2-4; 11 nucleotides align to TRBD2. The CDR3 is made up of 17 amino acids. The V gene's germline CDR1 is DFQATT and CDR2 SNEGSKA (reference sequence). Trimming at V came to 5 bases and at J to 0 bases, leaving 9 bases not matched to a gene. Here the CDR3 reads CSAQVPLAGVAKNIQYF. The CDR3 DNA reads as TGCAGTGCTCAAGTCCCACTAGCGGGGGTAGCCAAAAACATTCAGTACTTC.